Below are 9 T cell receptor beta chains sequenced from a single sample in a study of T cells expressing NK-cell markers. Each CDR3 protein gets one entry in TCRdb, which reprocessed the 5' RACE reads and gives no DNA. This sample's table reports some 110,000 distinct CDR3 sequences. The specimen was blood T cells: a sorted CD56 or NKG2C T cell subset, CD4+ or CD8+ T cells, or bulk PBMC T cells (not recorded which). All receptors come from a woman aged 18 to 69 in good health.

The chain has TRBV30 and TRBJ2-2; the TCRdb D gene call, TRBD1, has no DNA to confirm it. Germline V lookup: CDR1 GTSNPN, CDR2 SVGIG (reference sequence). This CDR3 is built from 15 residues. The CDR3 spells CAWSQGDRNTGELFF.

The chain joins TRBV9 to TRBJ2-3; TCRdb reports TRBD1, a call that lacks DNA to check it against. This CDR3 has 18 amino acids. Germline CDR1 and CDR2: SGDLS and YYNGEE. CDR3 sequence reads: CASSVFGAGAGGGDTQYF.

This chain links TRBV19 with TRBJ2-2; TCRdb names TRBD1, which stays unverified in the absence of DNA. Germline values: CDR1 LNHDA, CDR2 SQIVND (reference sequence). The CDR3 runs to 16 residues. The CDR3 sequence is CASSNMNRIFPGELFF.

V and J are TRBV19 and TRBJ1-2. Per germline, CDR1 LNHDA and CDR2 SQIVND (reference sequence). This CDR3 comprises 13 residues. CDR3 in amino acids: CASRSSLNYGYTF.

Here the CDR3 reads CASSPGRFDSPLHF. The chain has TRBV12-3 or TRBV12-4 and TRBJ1-6; TCRdb's D call, TRBD1, is unchecked because there is no DNA. The CDR3 is 14 amino acids.

The V and J genes are TRBV2 and TRBJ1-2; the TCRdb D gene call, TRBD1, has no DNA to confirm it. The CDR3 is made up of 13 amino acids. The V gene's germline CDR1 is SNHLY and CDR2 FYNNEI. The CDR3 loop is CASDGTGTYGYTF.

This chain uses TRBV5-4 with TRBJ2-7; TCRdb names TRBD2, which stays unverified in the absence of DNA. The CDR3 consists of 14 residues. Germline V gene lookup returns CDR1 SGHNT and CDR2 YYREEE (reference sequence). CDR3 amino acids: CASSSTSETYEQYF.

This chain uses TRBV20-1 with TRBJ2-5; TCRdb's assignment of TRBD2 cannot be checked, as there is no DNA. This CDR3 is built from 13 residues. CDR1 and CDR2 (germline): DFQATT, SNEGSKA (reference sequence). CDR3 sequence reads: CSARGGSRETQYF.

The chain recombines TRBV15 with TRBJ2-1. Germline CDR1 is LNHNV and CDR2 is YYDKDF (reference sequence). The length of the CDR3 is 14 residues. The CDR3 here is CATSMARYYNEQFF.